The 29 T cell receptor beta chains in this list originate from one sample, sequenced in a study of T cell responses to AZD1222 COVID-19 vaccine. TCRdb keeps only in-frame clones here, not all; method: immunoSEQ multiplex PCR. The data hold approximately 67,000 clones, with around 82% observed a single time. Material: peripheral blood, obtained 28 days after the second AZD1222 dose. The receptors derive from an adult who received the AZD1222 COVID-19 vaccine.

The gene calls are TRBV9 and TRBJ2-7; D perhaps matches TRBD1 (5 bases). The CDR3 length is 14 residues. Trimming removed 3 bases at V and 2 bases at J, with 12 bases between. Germline values: CDR1 SGDLS, CDR2 YYNGEE. The DNA of the CDR3 is TGTGCCAGCAGCGCTGCCGGCAGGGCCTACGAGCAGTACTTC. Its translation: CASSAAGRAYEQYF.

For the CDR3, the DNA is TGTGCCAGTAGTATCCAGGGGAAGGTCATGAACACTGAAGCTTTCTTT. Residues: CASSIQGKVMNTEAFF. This rearrangement joins TRBV19 to TRBJ1-1; D perhaps matches TRBD1 (6 bases). V lost 3 bases, J lost 0 bases, and 14 bases lay in between. The length of the CDR3 is 16 residues. Germline loops: CDR1 LNHDA, CDR2 SQIVND (reference sequence).

This clone was counted a few times. This sequence joins TRBV4-2 and TRBJ2-7, with 8 nucleotides matching TRBD1. The V gene end was trimmed by 11 bases and the J gene end by 4 bases; junction bases not matched to a gene: 25. CDR1 LGHNA and CDR2 YNFKEQ come from the germline V gene. The CDR3 covers 18 residues. CDR3 protein: CAPSQDDWGTGKPYEQYF. The CDR3 region has the DNA TGTGCCCCCAGCCAAGACGACTGGGGGACAGGCAAACCTTACGAGCAGTACTTC.

V and J are TRBV7-2 and TRBJ2-7; D call uncertain. CDR3 length equals 13 residues. Germline values: CDR1 SGHTA, CDR2 FQGNSA. V dropped 3 bases and J dropped 2 bases, with 8 bases sitting between them. This CDR3 reads CASSFYKTYEQYF. CDR3 bases: TGTGCCAGCAGCTTTTACAAGACCTACGAGCAGTACTTC.

The chain joins TRBV27 to TRBJ2-7; D remains ambiguous. Trimming cost V 5 bases and J 2 bases, with 7 bases left between them. The length of the CDR3 is 12 residues. Germline lookup yields CDR1 MNHEY and CDR2 SMNVEV (reference sequence). The CDR3 region has the DNA TGTGCCAGCAGTCGAGGAACCTACGAGCAGTACTTC. The encoded protein is CASSRGTYEQYF.

V usage is TRBV5-5 and J usage is TRBJ2-3, with D possibly TRBD2 on 6 matching bases. The CDR3 is made up of 15 amino acids. The V and J ends lost 1 base and 1 base respectively, with 10 bases between them. Germline assignment: CDR1 SGHKS and CDR2 YYEKEE (reference sequence). In nucleotides, the CDR3 is TGTGCCAGCAGCTTGCTGGGGAGGCGCACAGATACGCAGTATTTT. Protein product: CASSLLGRRTDTQYF.

V gene TRBV7-2 combines with J gene TRBJ1-6; TRBD1 might be the D (6 bases). The ends were cut back, 6 bases at V and 4 bases at J, with 10 bases in the middle. The CDR3 loop spans 14 amino acids. The V gene's germline CDR1 is SGHTA and CDR2 FQGNSA. CDR3 loop: CASRLTGYNSPLHF. In DNA, the CDR3 is TGTGCCAGCAGACTCACAGGGTATAATTCACCCCTCCACTTT. The whole variable domain, filled in from reference TRBV7-2 and TRBJ1-6, reads GAGVSQSPSNKVTEKGKDVELRCDPISGHTALYWYRQSLGQGLEFLIYFQGNSAPDKSGLPSDRFSAERTGGSVSTLTIQRTQQEDSAVYLCASRLTGYNSPLHFGNGTRLTVT.

The gene calls are TRBV10-1 and TRBJ2-1; 8 nucleotides match TRBD2. Germline CDR1 and CDR2: WNHNN and SYGVQD (reference sequence). After removal of 5 bases from V and 0 bases from J, the junction contained 3 bases not matched to a gene. The CDR3 contains 15 residues. CDR3 in amino acids: CASSIAGSSYNEQFF. The CDR3 nucleotides are TGCGCCAGCAGTATAGCGGGGAGCTCCTACAATGAGCAGTTCTTC.

The chain has TRBV20-1 and TRBJ2-7; 7 bases map to TRBD2. This CDR3 contains 13 residues. Trimming at V came to 3 bases and at J to 1 base, leaving 3 bases not matched to a gene. The germline CDR1 and CDR2 sequences are DFQATT and SNEGSKA (reference sequence). CDR3 in DNA: TGCAGTGCTAGTGGGGGGGGATCCTACGAGCAGTACTTC. The encoded protein is CSASGGGSYEQYF.

The chain uses TRBV4-1 and TRBJ1-1; D may be TRBD1 (5 bases). The length of the CDR3 is 15 residues. Trimming pared 0 bases from V and 1 base from J, leaving 9 bases between. Germline V lookup: CDR1 MGHRA, CDR2 YSYEKL. The CDR3 reads CASSQDATGNTEAFF. The CDR3 DNA reads TGCGCCAGCAGCCAAGATGCCACAGGGAACACTGAAGCTTTCTTT.

With regard to this clone: Other DNA sequences in the same sample also yield this CDR3. The V gene is TRBV7-2, the J gene TRBJ1-6, with TRBD1 as a possible D gene (5 bases). Germline lookup yields CDR1 SGHTA and CDR2 FQGNSA. V lost 3 bases to trimming and J lost 6 bases, with 12 bases between them. CDR3 length: 15 residues. The CDR3 loop is CASSLAGPPNSPLHF. CDR3 DNA sequence: TGTGCCAGCAGCTTGGCGGGACCGCCTAATTCACCCCTCCACTTT.

The genes are TRBV20-1 and TRBJ2-2; the D gene is possibly TRBD2 (5 bases). With 3 bases removed from V and 7 bases from J, the gap between germline ends came to 18 bases. The CDR3 is made up of 15 amino acids. Germline V lookup: CDR1 DFQATT, CDR2 SNEGSKA (reference sequence). The CDR3 DNA sequence: TGCAGTGCTAGTACGCCTAGCAGGAGCGGCGGGGAGCTGTTTTTT. The encoded protein is CSASTPSRSGGELFF.

In this sample, this clone turned up a few times. V usage is TRBV10-3 and J usage is TRBJ1-2; TRBD1 matches at 9 bases. The CDR3 spans 17 residues. The germline V gene encodes CDR1 ENHRY and CDR2 SYGVKD. Trimming took 4 bases from V and 4 from J; bases not matched to a gene: 13. The CDR3 loop reads CAISAYPGQGNSYGYTF. The CDR3 DNA reads TGTGCCATCAGTGCCTACCCGGGACAGGGTAATTCCTATGGCTACACCTTC.

The chain employs TRBV5-4 and TRBJ1-6; weak D call: TRBD1 (5 bases). Trimming left V 10 bases short and J 3 bases short, with 17 bases between. The germline gives CDR1 SGHNT, CDR2 YYREEE (reference sequence). There are 15 residues in the CDR3. DNA for the CDR3: TGTGCCGGGGCGGACCAGGGCAACTATAATTCACCCCTCCACTTT. Amino acids: CAGADQGNYNSPLHF.

This clone was counted once. J is TRBJ1-3 and V is TRBV7-6; a weak D match, TRBD1 (5 bases). Trimming left V 1 base short and J 8 bases short, with 12 bases between. The CDR3 has 14 residues. Germline V gene lookup returns CDR1 SGHVS and CDR2 FNYEAQ. The CDR3 spells CASSLGEGRDTIYF. DNA of the CDR3: TGTGCCAGCAGCTTAGGAGAGGGGCGGGACACCATATATTTT.

The chain is built from TRBV4-2 and TRBJ1-5; no definite D call. There are 12 residues in the CDR3. Between the trimmed V and J ends, which lost 2 bases and 4 bases, there was a span of 3 bases. Germline-derived CDR1 and CDR2 are LGHNA and YNFKEQ. The CDR3 DNA sequence: TGTGCCAGCAGCCAATTGAATCAGCCCCAGCATTTT. Its protein product is CASSQLNQPQHF.

This clone occurred once. The chain combines TRBV5-4 with TRBJ1-2; D is undetermined. Germline V gene sequence: CDR1 SGHNT, CDR2 YYREEE (reference sequence). This CDR3 region has 13 residues. V was clipped by 0 bases and J by 8 bases, with 11 bases between them. The CDR3 DNA sequence: TGTGCCAGCAGCTTGGACACCCGCGGGGGCTACACCTTC. This translates into CASSLDTRGGYTF.

The gene calls are TRBV19 and TRBJ2-1, with TRBD1 matching over 9 bases. Germline-derived CDR1 and CDR2 are LNHDA and SQIVND (reference sequence). J was trimmed by 1 base and V by 7 bases; bases with no gene match: 5. The length of the CDR3 is 15 residues. The DNA of the CDR3 is TGTGCCAGTATGAAGGACAGGGGTTCCTACAATGAGCAGTTCTTC. Protein sequence: CASMKDRGSYNEQFF.

The chain links TRBV9 to TRBJ2-3, with TRBD2 identical over 7 bases. Unmatched junction bases numbered 14, after V lost 4 bases and J lost 0 bases. The CDR3 has 18 amino acids. Germline V lookup: CDR1 SGDLS, CDR2 YYNGEE. CDR3 region: CASSSWMRGTSSTDTQYF. The DNA for the CDR3 is TGTGCCAGCAGCAGTTGGATGCGGGGGACCTCTAGCACAGATACGCAGTATTTT.

The V gene is TRBV7-2, the J gene TRBJ2-7; TRBD2 agrees at 9 bases. The junction had 13 bases not matched to a gene; V was cut back by 5 bases and J by 5 bases. The CDR3 length is 16 residues. Germline CDR1 SGHTA, CDR2 FQGNSA. The CDR3 nucleotides are TGTGCCAGCAGCGCATTTAAGGCGGGGGGGCTAGACGAGCAGTACTTC. Its translation: CASSAFKAGGLDEQYF.

The rearrangement uses TRBV23-1 and TRBJ2-6; 7 positions agree with TRBD2. TRBV23-1 is marked as an open reading frame, function uncertain. Trimming removed 2 bases from V and 2 bases from J; junction bases left unmatched: 6. The CDR3 contains 17 residues. CDR3: CASSQAGEVAGANVLTF. The CDR3 region has the DNA TGCGCCAGCAGTCAAGCGGGAGAAGTAGCTGGGGCCAACGTCCTGACTTTC.

The J gene is TRBJ1-1, the V gene TRBV7-9; D not certain. This CDR3 comprises 16 residues. CDR1 SEHNR and CDR2 FQNEAQ come from the germline V gene (reference sequence). Trimming took off 1 base at V and 0 bases at J, with 12 bases between the two ends. The CDR3 is CASSLGAGIMNTEAFF. DNA for the CDR3: TGTGCCAGCAGCTTAGGGGCGGGAATCATGAACACTGAAGCTTTCTTT.

This clone was recorded once. J is TRBJ2-5 and V is TRBV18; no reliable D call. V lost 0 bases to trimming and J lost 2 bases, with 10 bases between them. CDR1 is KGHSH and CDR2 is LQKENI in the germline V gene. The CDR3 length is 15 residues. CDR3 DNA: TGTGCCAGCTCACCACCCGGGTGGGGACAAGAGACCCAGTACTTC. Encoded protein: CASSPPGWGQETQYF.

This rearrangement joins TRBV29-1 to TRBJ2-3; weak D call: TRBD1 (6 bases). CDR1 and CDR2 from the germline V gene are SQVTM and ANQGSEA. CDR3 length: 13 residues. Between the trimmed V and J ends, which lost 6 bases and 0 bases, there was a span of 10 bases. CDR3 amino acids: CSVATGSTDTQYF. CDR3 nucleotides: TGCAGCGTGGCTACAGGGAGCACAGATACGCAGTATTTT.

The V call is TRBV5-1, the J call TRBJ1-1; 10 nucleotides agree with TRBD1. Germline V gene data show CDR1 as SGHRS and CDR2 as YFSETQ. J gave up 3 bases and V 0 bases, and 2 bases lay outside the gene matches. This CDR3 is 15 amino acids long. The CDR3 is CASSLGGTGDTEAFF. In nucleotides, the CDR3 is TGCGCCAGCAGCTTGGGAGGGACAGGGGACACTGAAGCTTTCTTT.

This clone was found once. The chain recombines TRBV3-1 (or the pseudogene TRBV3-2) with TRBJ1-5; unclear D gene. Trimming removed 0 bases from V and 5 bases from J, with 11 bases in between. The length of the CDR3 is 15 residues. In germline, CDR1 is LGHDT, CDR2 YNNKEL (reference sequence). CDR3 coding DNA: TGTGCCAGCAGCCAAGAAGGGTTGGTCGATCAGCCCCAGCATTTT. Encoded protein: CASSQEGLVDQPQHF.

This clone is a singleton in its sample. V gene TRBV6-5 combines with J gene TRBJ2-3; D is undetermined. The V and J ends lost 6 bases and 2 bases respectively, with 3 bases between them. The germline gives CDR1 MNHEY, CDR2 SVGAGI. There are 11 residues in the CDR3. The CDR3 DNA is TGTGCCAGCAGCCTCACAGATACGCAGTATTTT. As protein: CASSLTDTQYF.

V gene TRBV6-6 combines with J gene TRBJ2-7; 8 bases line up with TRBD1. The V gene's germline CDR1 is MNHNY and CDR2 SVGAGI (reference sequence). The J segment lost 0 bases and the V segment lost 3 bases, leaving 1 base of the junction unmatched. CDR3 length equals 14 residues. The CDR3 region is CASSYDRGSYEQYF. The CDR3 DNA follows: TGTGCCAGCAGTTATGACAGGGGCTCCTACGAGCAGTACTTC.

This chain links TRBV3-1 (or the pseudogene TRBV3-2) with TRBJ2-6; 7 bases are a match to TRBD1. The CDR3 sequence is 18 residues long. J lost 1 base, V lost 3 bases, and 9 bases had no gene match. Germline loops: CDR1 LGHDT, CDR2 YNNKEL (reference sequence). CDR3 nucleotide sequence: TGTGCCAGCAGCCACTGGGGACAGCTCACATCTGGGGCCAACGTCCTGACTTTC. Protein: CASSHWGQLTSGANVLTF.